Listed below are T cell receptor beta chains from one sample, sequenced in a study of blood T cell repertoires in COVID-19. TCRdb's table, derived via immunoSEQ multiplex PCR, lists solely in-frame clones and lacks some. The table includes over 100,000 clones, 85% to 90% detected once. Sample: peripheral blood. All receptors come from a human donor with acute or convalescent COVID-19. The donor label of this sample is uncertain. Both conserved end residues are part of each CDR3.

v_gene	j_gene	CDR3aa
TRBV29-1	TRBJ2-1	CSVAPRRGTSGSHEQFF
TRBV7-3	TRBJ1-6	CARTGVKGTENSPLHF
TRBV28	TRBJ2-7	CASSLPGQAPPYEQYF
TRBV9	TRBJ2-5	CASSGAGAGETQYF
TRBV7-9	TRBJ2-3	CASSRGLRLSLGTDTQYF
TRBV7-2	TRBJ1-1	CASSFLNRGTEAFF
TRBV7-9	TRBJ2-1	CASSLFGVAGVSYNEQFF
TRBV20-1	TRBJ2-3	CTPKRLDTQYF
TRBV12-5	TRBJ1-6	CAIGSLHF
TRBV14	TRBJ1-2	CASSLGLPANYGYTF
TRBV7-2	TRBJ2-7	CASSSGQGQTYEQYF
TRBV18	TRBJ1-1	CASSPAQGGTEAFF
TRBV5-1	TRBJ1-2	CASSLVAEANYGYTF
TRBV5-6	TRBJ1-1	CASSSTGRTEAFF
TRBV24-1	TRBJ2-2	CATSDFIPGTGSGELFF
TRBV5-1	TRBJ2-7	CASSLGYRDSTDEQYF
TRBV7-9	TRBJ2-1	CASSFGTGYNEQFF
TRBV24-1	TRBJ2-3	CATSDSTSGWPDTQYF
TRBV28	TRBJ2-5	CASRLRETQYF
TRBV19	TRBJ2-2	CASGGPGRSNTGELFF
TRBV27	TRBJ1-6	CAAAGQYNSPLHF
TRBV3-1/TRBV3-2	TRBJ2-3	CASSPGGVGDTQYF
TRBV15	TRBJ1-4	CATSRQGAGEKLFF
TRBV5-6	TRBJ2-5	CASSLAEVRETQYF
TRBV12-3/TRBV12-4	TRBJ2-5	CASSRGVQETQYF
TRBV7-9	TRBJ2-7	CASSLVSGGTRYEQYF
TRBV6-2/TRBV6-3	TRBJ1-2	CASSYLQDLYGYTF
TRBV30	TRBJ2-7	CAWSRPGQGVTSSYEQYF
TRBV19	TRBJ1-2	CASSMGGNYGYTF
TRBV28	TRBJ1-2	CASSSPSRPVGYTF
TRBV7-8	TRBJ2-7	CASSLVSGTHYEQYF
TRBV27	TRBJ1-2	CASNDKGRGYGYTF
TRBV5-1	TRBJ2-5	CASSLAQTQETQYF
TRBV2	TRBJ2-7	CASTFSVSYEQYF
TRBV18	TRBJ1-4	CASSPAGTGNEKLFF
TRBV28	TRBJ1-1	CASSSDYRGGGAFF
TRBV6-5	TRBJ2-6	CASRDRLNVLTF
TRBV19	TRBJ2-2	CASSNEQNRGTGELFF
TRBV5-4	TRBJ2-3	CASSAIRDRGGTDTQYF